This is a list of T cell receptor beta chains from one sample in a study of T cells in Graves' hyperthyroidism and ophthalmopathy. TCRdb redid the calling of the multiplex PCR reads with MiXCR, one entry per CDR3 protein. The sample has about 200,000 distinct CDR3 sequences, roughly a sixth seen once. The source material was blood. The receptors come from a woman between 45 and 60 years old with Graves' hyperthyroidism. The CDR3 runs from the conserved cysteine through the conserved F or W. Fields, in order: clone size, D gene, V gene, J gene, CDR3 protein, CDR3 DNA. The D gene is left open where the match is weak. The size of a clone is reported for some rows only, either as once, few or many, or as a class for expanded clones.

clone size: NA; D gene: TRBD1; V gene: TRBV7-3; J gene: TRBJ2-1; CDR3 protein: CASGLTGFEQFF; CDR3 DNA: TGTGCCAGCGGGTTGACAGGGTTTGAGCAGTTCTTC
clone size: many; D gene: TRBD1; V gene: TRBV27; J gene: TRBJ2-7; CDR3 protein: CASRMGQGSSYEQYF; CDR3 DNA: TGTGCCAGCAGAATGGGACAGGGGAGCTCCTACGAGCAGTACTTC
clone size: NA; D gene: NA; V gene: TRBV4-2; J gene: TRBJ2-5; CDR3 protein: CASSQDRSIQETQYF; CDR3 DNA: TGTGCCAGCAGCCAAGATCGGAGCATACAAGAGACCCAGTACTTC
clone size: NA; D gene: TRBD1; V gene: TRBV5-6; J gene: TRBJ2-1; CDR3 protein: CASSRPGQGFRNEQFF; CDR3 DNA: TGTGCCAGCAGCCGCCCCGGACAGGGATTTCGCAATGAGCAGTTCTTC
clone size: few; D gene: NA; V gene: TRBV9; J gene: TRBJ2-3; CDR3 protein: CRGRNTDTQYF; CDR3 DNA: TGTCGAGGGCGGAACACAGATACGCAGTATTTT
clone size: NA; D gene: NA; V gene: TRBV28; J gene: TRBJ2-1; CDR3 protein: CASSPPGSGREFF; CDR3 DNA: TGTGCCAGCAGTCCACCGGGGTCCGGGCGGGAGTTCTTC
clone size: few; D gene: TRBD2; V gene: TRBV10-3; J gene: TRBJ2-5; CDR3 protein: CAISPGLAGEAETQYF; CDR3 DNA: TGTGCCATCAGTCCCGGACTAGCGGGAGAGGCAGAGACCCAGTACTTC
clone size: many; D gene: NA; V gene: TRBV6-1; J gene: TRBJ2-3; CDR3 protein: CASRDLPRVGGTDTQYF; CDR3 DNA: TGTGCCAGCCGAGATTTGCCGCGAGTCGGAGGCACAGATACGCAGTATTTT
clone size: many; D gene: TRBD1; V gene: TRBV29-1; J gene: TRBJ2-1; CDR3 protein: CSVTGSYNEQFF; CDR3 DNA: TGCAGCGTGACAGGGTCCTACAATGAGCAGTTCTTC
clone size: few; D gene: TRBD2; V gene: TRBV3-1; J gene: TRBJ2-3; CDR3 protein: CASSQGSTSGRYTDTQYF; CDR3 DNA: TGTGCCAGCAGCCAAGGGAGCACTAGCGGGAGATACACAGATACGCAGTATTTT
clone size: many; D gene: TRBD2; V gene: TRBV2; J gene: TRBJ2-1; CDR3 protein: CASNGLAGLEQFF; CDR3 DNA: TGTGCCAGCAACGGACTAGCGGGACTTGAGCAGTTCTTC
clone size: many; D gene: TRBD1; V gene: TRBV28; J gene: TRBJ2-7; CDR3 protein: CASSLTWTGISYEQYF; CDR3 DNA: TGTGCCAGCAGTTTAACTTGGACAGGGATCTCCTACGAGCAGTACTTC
clone size: NA; D gene: NA; V gene: TRBV12-3/TRBV12-4; J gene: TRBJ2-1; CDR3 protein: CASTPRRTSYNEQFF; CDR3 DNA: TGTGCCAGCACCCCGAGGCGCACCTCCTACAATGAGCAGTTCTTC
clone size: few; D gene: TRBD1; V gene: TRBV12-3/TRBV12-4; J gene: TRBJ2-5; CDR3 protein: CASSFPNRQGTQYF; CDR3 DNA: TGTGCCAGCAGTTTCCCGAACCGACAGGGGACCCAGTACTTC
clone size: few; D gene: TRBD2; V gene: TRBV15; J gene: TRBJ2-3; CDR3 protein: CATSRGLAGVTDTQYF; CDR3 DNA: TGTGCCACCAGCAGGGGGCTAGCGGGGGTCACAGATACGCAGTATTTT
clone size: few; D gene: TRBD1; V gene: TRBV24-1; J gene: TRBJ2-1; CDR3 protein: CATSDSGTGLSNEQFF; CDR3 DNA: TGTGCCACCAGTGATTCCGGGACAGGGTTAAGCAATGAGCAGTTCTTC
clone size: NA; D gene: NA; V gene: TRBV11-2; J gene: TRBJ1-6; CDR3 protein: CASSFDSYNSPLHF; CDR3 DNA: TGTGCCAGCAGCTTTGACAGTTATAATTCACCCCTCCACTTT
clone size: NA; D gene: TRBD2; V gene: TRBV5-1; J gene: TRBJ2-1; CDR3 protein: CASGFTSGPYNEQFF; CDR3 DNA: TGCGCCAGCGGCTTCACTAGCGGACCCTACAATGAGCAGTTCTTC
clone size: many; D gene: NA; V gene: TRBV5-6; J gene: TRBJ2-3; CDR3 protein: CASSYGTGTDTQYF; CDR3 DNA: TGTGCCAGCAGCTACGGAACAGGTACAGATACGCAGTATTTT
clone size: NA; D gene: NA; V gene: TRBV7-9; J gene: TRBJ2-3; CDR3 protein: CASVLSTDTQYF; CDR3 DNA: TGTGCCAGCGTCCTAAGCACAGATACGCAGTATTTT
clone size: few; D gene: TRBD1; V gene: TRBV20-1; J gene: TRBJ1-5; CDR3 protein: CSAREGQGNNQPQHF; CDR3 DNA: TGCAGTGCTAGAGAGGGACAGGGGAACAATCAGCCCCAGCATTTT
clone size: NA; D gene: TRBD2; V gene: TRBV11-1; J gene: TRBJ2-1; CDR3 protein: CASSLNGEGGSLQFF; CDR3 DNA: TGTGCCAGCAGCTTAAACGGAGAGGGAGGGTCGTTGCAGTTCTTC
clone size: many; D gene: TRBD1; V gene: TRBV20-1; J gene: TRBJ1-2; CDR3 protein: CSARGFGQGENGYTF; CDR3 DNA: TGCAGTGCTAGAGGTTTTGGGCAGGGGGAGAATGGCTACACCTTC
clone size: NA; D gene: NA; V gene: TRBV6-2/TRBV6-3; J gene: TRBJ2-1; CDR3 protein: CASSYSRTGNEQFF; CDR3 DNA: TGTGCCAGCAGTTACTCCCGGACTGGGAATGAGCAGTTCTTC
clone size: many; D gene: NA; V gene: TRBV9; J gene: TRBJ2-1; CDR3 protein: CASSVVATQGLSAGNEQFF; CDR3 DNA: TGTGCCAGCAGCGTAGTCGCCACCCAAGGGTTGTCGGCGGGAAATGAGCAGTTCTTC
clone size: NA; D gene: TRBD2; V gene: TRBV5-6; J gene: TRBJ2-2; CDR3 protein: CASSFVLAGVLGELFF; CDR3 DNA: TGTGCCAGCAGCTTTGTACTAGCGGGAGTTCTCGGGGAGCTGTTTTTT
clone size: NA; D gene: NA; V gene: TRBV4-1; J gene: TRBJ2-4; CDR3 protein: CASSPRGPPRENIQYF; CDR3 DNA: TGCGCCAGCAGCCCAAGAGGCCCCCCGCGCGAAAACATTCAGTACTTC
clone size: many; D gene: TRBD2; V gene: TRBV12-5; J gene: TRBJ2-1; CDR3 protein: CASGLTDGRAGVREQFF; CDR3 DNA: TGTGCTAGTGGTTTGACAGACGGTCGTGCGGGAGTACGGGAGCAGTTCTTC
clone size: few; D gene: NA; V gene: TRBV19; J gene: TRBJ1-5; CDR3 protein: CASLPGRGSNQPQHF; CDR3 DNA: TGTGCCAGCCTTCCCGGGCGGGGGAGCAATCAGCCCCAGCATTTT
clone size: NA; D gene: NA; V gene: TRBV30; J gene: TRBJ1-2; CDR3 protein: CAWTGPTSWNTF; CDR3 DNA: TGTGCCTGGACAGGCCCTACGTCCTGGAACACCTTC
clone size: many; D gene: TRBD1; V gene: TRBV27; J gene: TRBJ2-7; CDR3 protein: CASSLSEDRLSYEQYF; CDR3 DNA: TGTGCCAGCAGTTTATCCGAGGACAGGCTCTCCTACGAGCAGTACTTC
clone size: few; D gene: NA; V gene: TRBV6-1; J gene: TRBJ1-3; CDR3 protein: CASILQSSGNTIYF; CDR3 DNA: TGTGCCAGCATCCTACAGAGCTCTGGAAACACCATATATTTT
clone size: few; D gene: NA; V gene: TRBV5-5; J gene: TRBJ2-6; CDR3 protein: CASSLDLTVGSGANVLTF; CDR3 DNA: TGTGCCAGCAGCTTGGATCTGACCGTAGGCTCTGGGGCCAACGTCCTGACTTTC
clone size: few; D gene: TRBD1; V gene: TRBV5-4; J gene: TRBJ2-5; CDR3 protein: CASSRRRTGKGQETQYF; CDR3 DNA: TGTGCCAGCAGCCGCCGCCGGACAGGTAAAGGCCAAGAGACCCAGTACTTC